This T cell receptor (beta chain) was recovered during a study of cytomegalovirus exposure and HLA in healthy donors. Findings and caveats of the study: Testing in vitro showed a few CMV-associated chains specific for CMV antigens. In a later analysis, at a false discovery rate of 0.05, approximately 16,000 TCR beta sequences were associated with HLA alleles. In a later analysis, common viral pathogens appeared linked to several of the most significant clusters. The study assumed roughly uniform donor sequencing depth for presence/absence analyses.

Primers: 60 Vbeta forward and 13 Jbeta reverse. This table comes from immunoSEQ multiplex PCR, and its TCRdb copy is limited to in-frame clones, with some not included. Of 210,000 or so clones listed, 78% were seen once; the top ten hold 0.45% to 0.5%. Germline V gene lookup returns CDR1 MNHEY and CDR2 SMNVEV (reference sequence). The CDR3 loop spans 16 amino acids. Trimming took 2 bases from V and 3 from J, leaving 13 bases between them. Concerning this clone: Its antigen is currently unknown.

The chain is built from TRBV27 and TRBJ2-2, with unresolved D. The sequencing sample was made of PBMCs. This clonotype was sampled from a boy younger than 18 in good health and CMV-seronegative. The CDR3: CASSLLGSRDTGELFF. The CDR3, as DNA: TGTGCCAGCAGTTTACTTGGTAGTCGGGACACCGGGGAGCTGTTTTTT.